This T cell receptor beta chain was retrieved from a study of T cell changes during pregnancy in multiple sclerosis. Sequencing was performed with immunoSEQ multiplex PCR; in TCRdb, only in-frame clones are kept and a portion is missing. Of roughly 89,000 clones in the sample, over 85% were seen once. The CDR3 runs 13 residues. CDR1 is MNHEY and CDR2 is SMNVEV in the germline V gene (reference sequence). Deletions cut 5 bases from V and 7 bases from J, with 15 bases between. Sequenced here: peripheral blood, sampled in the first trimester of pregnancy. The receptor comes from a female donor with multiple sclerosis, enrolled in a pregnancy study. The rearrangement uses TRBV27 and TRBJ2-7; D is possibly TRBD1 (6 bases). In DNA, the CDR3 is TGTGCCAGCAGTCCCCGGGACATTTGGGAGCAGTACTTC. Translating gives CASSPRDIWEQYF.